Following are 19 T cell receptor beta chains from one sample sequenced in a study of blood T cells in healthy people across ages (dated by TCRdb to the mid-2010s). Library method: 5' RACE. Data came from an Illumina HiSeq 2500. The second PCR ran for roughly 7 to 11 cycles and used a J-beta primer mix along with a sample-barcoded 5' primer. TCRdb took the public reads, trimmed them with fastp at Q25, ran MiXCR for clone calling and kept in-frame beta chains. Each CDR3 protein appears once, grouped with its most common genes and DNA. Here the sample has 1.5 million to 2 million distinct CDR3 sequences; approximately 50% occur a single time. Around 2.1% of the sample comes from the top ten. Sample: blood. Receptor source: a woman in her forties in good health.

The J gene is TRBJ2-5, the V gene TRBV4-2, with D hard to call. V was trimmed by 3 bases and J by 4 bases, leaving 18 bases between them. Per the germline V gene, CDR1 is LGHNA and CDR2 is YNFKEQ. This CDR3 spans 16 amino acids. The CDR3 reads CASSQSAGAGRETQYF. DNA for the CDR3: TGTGCCAGCAGCCAGAGTGCAGGAGCCGGCAGAGAGACCCAGTACTTC.

This clonotype has only one observation. The chain carries TRBV20-1 and TRBJ2-1; 10 nucleotides line up with TRBD2. V lost 0 bases to trimming and J lost 0 bases; unmatched junction nucleotides: 5. The CDR3 sequence is 17 residues long. Germline assignment: CDR1 DFQATT and CDR2 SNEGSKA (reference sequence). This CDR3 reads CSARDFKRGGSYNEQFF. In DNA form, the CDR3 reads TGCAGTGCTAGAGATTTCAAGCGGGGGGGCTCCTACAATGAGCAGTTCTTC.

In DNA, the CDR3 is TGTGCCAGCAGCTTGACTAGCGGGGCTCTCACAGATACGCAGTATTTT. It yields the protein CASSLTSGALTDTQYF. J is TRBJ2-3 and V is TRBV5-8; 10 bases align to TRBD2. The germline V gene encodes CDR1 SGHTS and CDR2 YDEGEE. The CDR3 loop spans 16 amino acids. Unmatched junction bases numbered 4, after V lost 1 base and J lost 2 bases. The full variable domain, in which reference TRBV5-8 and TRBJ2-3 provide the parts outside the CDR3, is EAGVTQSPTHLIKTRGQQATLRCSPISGHTSVYWYQQALGLGLQFLLWYDEGEERNRGNFPPRFSGRQFPNYSSELNVNALELEDSALYLCASSLTSGALTDTQYFGPGTRLTVL.

This clonotype was picked up a small number of times. The gene calls are TRBV2 and TRBJ1-2; a possible D gene is TRBD1 (5 bases). The germline V and J ends were trimmed by 8 bases and 5 bases, with 15 bases remaining between them. The germline V gene has CDR1 SNHLY and CDR2 FYNNEI. The CDR3 sequence is 13 residues long. In DNA form, the CDR3 reads TGTGCCAGCCCCCCCGCCGGGGGGTATGGCTACACCTTC. Its translation: CASPPAGGYGYTF.

This clonotype came up a few times. The V and J genes are TRBV7-2 and TRBJ2-5; D is unclear. V was trimmed by 2 bases and J by 5 bases, leaving 12 bases between them. Germline V gene lookup returns CDR1 SGHTA and CDR2 FQGNSA. The CDR3 covers 14 residues. The CDR3 loop reads CASSLSFSSETQYF. CDR3 nucleotides: TGTGCCAGCAGCTTATCTTTCAGTTCGGAGACCCAGTACTTC.

V gene TRBV20-1 combines with J gene TRBJ1-1; TRBD1 might be the D (5 bases). Trimming took off 5 bases at V and 1 base at J, with 20 bases between the two ends. The V gene's germline CDR1 is DFQATT and CDR2 SNEGSKA (reference sequence). The CDR3 is 16 residues long. The CDR3: CSAASGRRTRNTEAFF. The CDR3 nucleotides read TGCAGTGCTGCTTCGGGACGGAGAACGAGGAACACTGAAGCTTTCTTT.

The chain uses TRBV18 and TRBJ2-5; possibly TRBD1 for D (5 bases). V was pared by 3 bases and J by 3 bases, with 8 bases between. The CDR3 sequence is 13 residues long. The V gene's germline CDR1 is KGHSH and CDR2 LQKENI. This CDR3 reads CASSPLQEETQYF. The DNA of the CDR3 is TGTGCCAGCTCACCCTTACAGGAAGAGACCCAGTACTTC.

This clonotype turned up a few times. This sequence joins TRBV28 and TRBJ2-6; D might be TRBD2 (6 bases). Germline V lookup: CDR1 MDHEN, CDR2 SYDVKM. This CDR3 has 13 amino acids. CDR3 DNA sequence: TGTGCTTGTAGCGGTTCTGGGGCCAACGTCCTGACTTTC. Its protein product is CACSGSGANVLTF.

This clonotype has more than one count but fewer than ten. The gene calls are TRBV7-2 and TRBJ2-1, with 7 bases lining up with TRBD2. This CDR3 spans 17 amino acids. From germline, CDR1 is SGHTA and CDR2 FQGNSA. V dropped 1 base and J dropped 2; count of bases not matched to a gene: 8. The CDR3 is CASSLVSGTTPYNEQFF. CDR3 DNA sequence: TGTGCCAGCAGCTTAGTGAGCGGGACGACGCCCTACAATGAGCAGTTCTTC.

This chain joins TRBV20-1 and TRBJ1-2; D is uncertain. The CDR3 is 13 residues long. CDR1 is DFQATT and CDR2 is SNEGSKA in the germline V gene (reference sequence). CDR3 bases: TGCAGAGGACGTCCTGACACCTCCTATGGCTACACCTTC. As protein: CRGRPDTSYGYTF.

This clonotype appeared a few times. This chain uses TRBV7-3 with TRBJ2-7; TRBD1 matches 9 bases. Germline V gives CDR1 SGHTA, CDR2 FQGTGA. V dropped 4 bases and J dropped 4; count of bases not matched to a gene: 8. This CDR3 region has 15 residues. This CDR3 reads CASSSRYRGLYEQYF. The CDR3, as DNA: TGTGCCAGCAGCTCCCGATACAGGGGGCTGTACGAGCAGTACTTC.

There are a few counts of this clonotype. The chain has TRBV4-3 and TRBJ1-2, with a possible D match to TRBD1 (6 bases). In germline, CDR1 is LGHNA, CDR2 YSLEER. The ends were cut back, 0 bases at V and 4 bases at J, with 12 bases in the middle. There are 15 residues in the CDR3. CDR3 residues: CASSQDPTGVYGYTF. DNA of the CDR3: TGCGCCAGCAGCCAAGATCCGACAGGAGTCTATGGCTACACCTTC.

This clonotype has only a few counts. The V call is TRBV28, the J call TRBJ2-7; D possibly corresponds to TRBD2 (5 bases). The V gene's germline CDR1 is MDHEN and CDR2 SYDVKM. The CDR3 has 16 amino acids. The V gene lost 10 bases and the J gene lost 1 base, with 23 bases spanning the gap. The CDR3 nucleotides read TGTGCCACCTCAGAATCTACTAGGCAAGCGTCCTACGAGCAGTACTTC. Protein: CATSESTRQASYEQYF.

CDR3: CASRELAANEQFF. Here the CDR3 DNA reads TGTGCCAGCAGAGAACTAGCAGCAAATGAGCAGTTCTTC. The rearrangement links TRBV12-3 or TRBV12-4 to TRBJ2-1; a weak D match, TRBD2 (6 bases). The V end lost 6 bases, the J end lost 7 bases, and 13 bases lay between the germline ends. The CDR3 length is 13 residues.

This chain uses TRBV24-1 with TRBJ2-3; D is unresolved. This CDR3 spans 14 amino acids. CDR1 and CDR2 (germline): KGHDR, SFDVKD. Trimming removed 4 bases from V and 2 bases from J, with 9 bases in between. CDR3 DNA sequence: TGTGCCACCAGTGACAAAAGATTCACAGATACGCAGTATTTT. Residues: CATSDKRFTDTQYF.

This chain connects TRBV7-6 to TRBJ2-3; D possibly corresponds to TRBD2 (7 bases). The V gene lost 5 bases and the J gene lost 2 bases, with 17 bases spanning the gap. There are 16 residues in the CDR3. CDR1 and CDR2 (germline): SGHVS, FNYEAQ. CDR3 in amino acids: CASSTGAGVSTDTQYF. CDR3 nucleotide sequence: TGTGCCAGCAGCACGGGGGCGGGGGTTTCCACAGATACGCAGTATTTT.

This clonotype was detected ten times or more. V and J are TRBV7-2 and TRBJ2-1; D not certain. CDR1 and CDR2 from the germline V gene are SGHTA and FQGNSA. V gave up 7 bases and J gave up 0 bases, with 13 bases separating them. The CDR3 runs 15 residues. The CDR3 nucleotides read TGTGCCAGCAAAGTGGAAGACCTCTCCTACAATGAGCAGTTCTTC. This gives the protein CASKVEDLSYNEQFF.

This clonotype was seen many times. The gene calls are TRBV7-2 and TRBJ1-2; D is ambiguous. Trimming cost V 0 bases and J 6 bases, with 20 bases left between them. Germline V gene sequence: CDR1 SGHTA, CDR2 FQGNSA. The CDR3 length is 17 residues. The CDR3 nucleotides are TGTGCCAGCAGCTTAGCGCGGGTTGGGAACGAACGTCATGGCTACACCTTC. It yields the protein CASSLARVGNERHGYTF.

This clonotype was counted only a few times. The V call is TRBV5-6, the J call TRBJ1-2; 11 bases map to TRBD1. This CDR3 has 16 amino acids. Germline assignment: CDR1 SGHDT and CDR2 YYEEEE. V lost 2 bases to trimming and J lost 4 bases; unmatched junction nucleotides: 7. CDR3 in DNA: TGTGCCAGCAGCTTTTGGTGGACAGGGGGCGGCTATGGCTACACCTTC. It translates to CASSFWWTGGGYGYTF. The full variable domain, rest sourced from reference TRBV5-6 and TRBJ1-2, is DAGVTQSPTHLIKTRGQQVTLRCSPKSGHDTVSWYQQALGQGPQFIFQYYEEEERQRGNFPDRFSGHQFPNYSSELNVNALLLGDSALYLCASSFWWTGGGYGYTFGSGTRLTVV.